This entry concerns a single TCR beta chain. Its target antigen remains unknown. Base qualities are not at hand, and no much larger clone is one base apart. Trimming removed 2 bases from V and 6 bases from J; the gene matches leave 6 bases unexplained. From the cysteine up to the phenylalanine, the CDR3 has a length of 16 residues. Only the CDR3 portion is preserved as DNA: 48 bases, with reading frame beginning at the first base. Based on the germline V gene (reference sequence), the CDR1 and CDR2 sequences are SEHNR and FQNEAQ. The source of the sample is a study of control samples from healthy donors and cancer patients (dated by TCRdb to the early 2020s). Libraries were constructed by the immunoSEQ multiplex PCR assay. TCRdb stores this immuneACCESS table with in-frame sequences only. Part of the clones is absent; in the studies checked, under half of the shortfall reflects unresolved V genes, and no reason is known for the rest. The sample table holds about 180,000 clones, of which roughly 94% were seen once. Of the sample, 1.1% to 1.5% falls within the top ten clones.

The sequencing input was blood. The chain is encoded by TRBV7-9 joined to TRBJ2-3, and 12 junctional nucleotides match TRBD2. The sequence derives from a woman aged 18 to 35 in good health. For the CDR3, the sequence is CASSLLAGGPGDTQYF. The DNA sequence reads TGTGCCAGCAGCTTACTAGCGGGAGGGCCGGGGGATACGCAGTATTTT.